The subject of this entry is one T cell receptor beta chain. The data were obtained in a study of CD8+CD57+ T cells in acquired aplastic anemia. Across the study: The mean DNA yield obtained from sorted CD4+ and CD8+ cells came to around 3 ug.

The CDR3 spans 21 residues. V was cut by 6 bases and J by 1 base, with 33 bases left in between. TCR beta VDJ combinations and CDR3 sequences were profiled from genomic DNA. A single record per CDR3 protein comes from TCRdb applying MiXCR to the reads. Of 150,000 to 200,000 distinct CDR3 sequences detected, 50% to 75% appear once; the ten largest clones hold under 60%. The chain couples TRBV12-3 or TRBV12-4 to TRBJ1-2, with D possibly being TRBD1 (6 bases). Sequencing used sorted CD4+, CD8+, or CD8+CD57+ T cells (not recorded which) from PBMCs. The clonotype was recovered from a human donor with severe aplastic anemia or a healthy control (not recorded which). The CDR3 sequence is CASSPRVAGGPDTQYNYGYTF. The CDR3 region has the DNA TGTGCCAGCAGCCCCCGGGTAGCGGGGGGGCCAGATACGCAGTATAACTATGGCTACACCTTC.